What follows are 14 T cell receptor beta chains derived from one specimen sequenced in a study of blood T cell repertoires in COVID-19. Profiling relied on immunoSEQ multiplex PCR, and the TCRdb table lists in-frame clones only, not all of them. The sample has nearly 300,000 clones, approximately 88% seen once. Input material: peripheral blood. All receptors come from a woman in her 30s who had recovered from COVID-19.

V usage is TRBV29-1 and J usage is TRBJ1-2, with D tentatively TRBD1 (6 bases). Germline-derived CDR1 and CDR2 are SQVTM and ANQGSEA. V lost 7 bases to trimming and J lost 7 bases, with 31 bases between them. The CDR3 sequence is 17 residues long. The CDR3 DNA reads TGCAGCGCTCAAAGCCGGGACATATTTCAAGGCAAGGGTGGCTACACCTTC. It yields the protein CSAQSRDIFQGKGGYTF.

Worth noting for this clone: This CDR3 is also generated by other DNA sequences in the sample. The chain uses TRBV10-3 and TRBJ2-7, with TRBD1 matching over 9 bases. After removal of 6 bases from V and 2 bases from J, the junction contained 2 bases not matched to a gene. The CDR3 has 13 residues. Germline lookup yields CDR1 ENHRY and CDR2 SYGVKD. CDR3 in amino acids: CAIRGTGTYEQYF. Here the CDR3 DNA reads TGTGCCATCAGGGGGACAGGGACCTACGAGCAGTACTTC.

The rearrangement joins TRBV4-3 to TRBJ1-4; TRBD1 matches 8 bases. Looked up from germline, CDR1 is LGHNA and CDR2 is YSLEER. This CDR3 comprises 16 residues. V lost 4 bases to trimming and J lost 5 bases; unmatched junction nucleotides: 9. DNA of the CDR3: TGCGCCAGCAGCCGGCGGCAGGGGGCGGGAAATGAAAAACTGTTTTTT. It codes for CASSRRQGAGNEKLFF.

This chain's CDR3 is CASSHRDRRQSPLHF. The CDR3 coding sequence is TGTGCCAGCAGCCATCGTGACAGGCGTCAGTCACCCCTCCACTTT. This chain connects TRBV7-9 to TRBJ1-6; D possibly corresponds to TRBD1 (6 bases). Germline V gene data show CDR1 as SEHNR and CDR2 as FQNEAQ (reference sequence). V lost 5 bases and J 10 bases, leaving 18 bases between the germline ends. The CDR3 contains 15 residues.

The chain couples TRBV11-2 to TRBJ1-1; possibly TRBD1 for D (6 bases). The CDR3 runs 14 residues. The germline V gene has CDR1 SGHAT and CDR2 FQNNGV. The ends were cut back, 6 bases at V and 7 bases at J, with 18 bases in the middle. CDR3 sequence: CASSRGTSGVEAFF. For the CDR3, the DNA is TGTGCCAGCAGTCGAGGGACATCGGGCGTTGAAGCTTTCTTT.

For the CDR3, the DNA is TGTGCCAGCAGCTTAGGGACTTTCTCCTACGAGCAGTACTTC. Its protein product is CASSLGTFSYEQYF. This chain joins TRBV7-8 and TRBJ2-7; TRBD2 is a possible D gene (5 bases). The V end lost 1 base, the J end lost 0 bases, and 7 bases lay between the germline ends. The CDR3 extends over 14 amino acids. Germline assignment: CDR1 SGHVS and CDR2 FQNEAQ.

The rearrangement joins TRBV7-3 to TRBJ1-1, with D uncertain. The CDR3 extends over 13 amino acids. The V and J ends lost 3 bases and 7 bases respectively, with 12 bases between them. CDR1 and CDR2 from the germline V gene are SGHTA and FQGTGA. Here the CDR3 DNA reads TGTGCCAGCAGCTTTAACTACGGAGATGAAGCTTTCTTT. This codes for CASSFNYGDEAFF.

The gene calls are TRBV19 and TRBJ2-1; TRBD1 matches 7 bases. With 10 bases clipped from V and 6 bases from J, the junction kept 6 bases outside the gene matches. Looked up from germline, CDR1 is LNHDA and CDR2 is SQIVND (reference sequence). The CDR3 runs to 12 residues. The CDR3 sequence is CATTDRANEQFF. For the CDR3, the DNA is TGTGCCACCACTGACAGGGCCAATGAGCAGTTCTTC.

CDR3 DNA: TGTGCCAGCAGTCCTCGCCAGGGTGGTGAAGCTTTCTTT. Protein: CASSPRQGGEAFF. V gene TRBV27 combines with J gene TRBJ1-1, with D possibly matching TRBD1 (5 bases). The V and J ends lost 5 bases and 7 bases respectively, with 14 bases between them. The CDR3 length is 13 residues. Germline lookup yields CDR1 MNHEY and CDR2 SMNVEV (reference sequence).

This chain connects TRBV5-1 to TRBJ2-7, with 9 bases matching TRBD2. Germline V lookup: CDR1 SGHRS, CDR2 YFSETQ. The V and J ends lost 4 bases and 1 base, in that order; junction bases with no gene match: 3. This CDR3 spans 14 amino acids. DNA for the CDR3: TGCGCCAGCAGCGGGGGACTAGCATCCTACGAGCAGTACTTC. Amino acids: CASSGGLASYEQYF.

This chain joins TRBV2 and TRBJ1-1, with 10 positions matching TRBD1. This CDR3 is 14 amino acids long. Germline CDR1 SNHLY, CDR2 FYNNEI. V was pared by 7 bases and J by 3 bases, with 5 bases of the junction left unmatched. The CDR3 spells CASNPGQGYTEAFF. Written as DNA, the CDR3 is TGTGCCAGCAATCCGGGACAGGGGTACACTGAAGCTTTCTTT.

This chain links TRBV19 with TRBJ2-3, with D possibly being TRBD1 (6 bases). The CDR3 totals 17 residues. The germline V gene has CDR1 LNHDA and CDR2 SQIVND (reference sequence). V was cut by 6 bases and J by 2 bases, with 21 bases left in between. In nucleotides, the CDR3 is TGTGCCAGTAGGCCAGGACCCAGGGGCGGTTTCACAGATACGCAGTATTTT. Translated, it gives CASRPGPRGGFTDTQYF.

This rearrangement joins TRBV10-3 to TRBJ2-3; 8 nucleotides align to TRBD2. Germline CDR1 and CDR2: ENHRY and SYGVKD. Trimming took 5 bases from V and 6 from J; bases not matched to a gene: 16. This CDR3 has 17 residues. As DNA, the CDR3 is TGTGCCATCAGTCCTCAGGCCTCCGGACTAGCAATCGATACGCAGTATTTT. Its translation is CAISPQASGLAIDTQYF.

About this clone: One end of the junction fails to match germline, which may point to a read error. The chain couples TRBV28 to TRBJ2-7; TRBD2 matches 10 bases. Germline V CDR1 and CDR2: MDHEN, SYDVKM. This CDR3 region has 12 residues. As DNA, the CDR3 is TGTGCCAGCAGTTTACTAGCGGGGGAGCCTTCCTTC. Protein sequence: CASSLLAGEPSF.